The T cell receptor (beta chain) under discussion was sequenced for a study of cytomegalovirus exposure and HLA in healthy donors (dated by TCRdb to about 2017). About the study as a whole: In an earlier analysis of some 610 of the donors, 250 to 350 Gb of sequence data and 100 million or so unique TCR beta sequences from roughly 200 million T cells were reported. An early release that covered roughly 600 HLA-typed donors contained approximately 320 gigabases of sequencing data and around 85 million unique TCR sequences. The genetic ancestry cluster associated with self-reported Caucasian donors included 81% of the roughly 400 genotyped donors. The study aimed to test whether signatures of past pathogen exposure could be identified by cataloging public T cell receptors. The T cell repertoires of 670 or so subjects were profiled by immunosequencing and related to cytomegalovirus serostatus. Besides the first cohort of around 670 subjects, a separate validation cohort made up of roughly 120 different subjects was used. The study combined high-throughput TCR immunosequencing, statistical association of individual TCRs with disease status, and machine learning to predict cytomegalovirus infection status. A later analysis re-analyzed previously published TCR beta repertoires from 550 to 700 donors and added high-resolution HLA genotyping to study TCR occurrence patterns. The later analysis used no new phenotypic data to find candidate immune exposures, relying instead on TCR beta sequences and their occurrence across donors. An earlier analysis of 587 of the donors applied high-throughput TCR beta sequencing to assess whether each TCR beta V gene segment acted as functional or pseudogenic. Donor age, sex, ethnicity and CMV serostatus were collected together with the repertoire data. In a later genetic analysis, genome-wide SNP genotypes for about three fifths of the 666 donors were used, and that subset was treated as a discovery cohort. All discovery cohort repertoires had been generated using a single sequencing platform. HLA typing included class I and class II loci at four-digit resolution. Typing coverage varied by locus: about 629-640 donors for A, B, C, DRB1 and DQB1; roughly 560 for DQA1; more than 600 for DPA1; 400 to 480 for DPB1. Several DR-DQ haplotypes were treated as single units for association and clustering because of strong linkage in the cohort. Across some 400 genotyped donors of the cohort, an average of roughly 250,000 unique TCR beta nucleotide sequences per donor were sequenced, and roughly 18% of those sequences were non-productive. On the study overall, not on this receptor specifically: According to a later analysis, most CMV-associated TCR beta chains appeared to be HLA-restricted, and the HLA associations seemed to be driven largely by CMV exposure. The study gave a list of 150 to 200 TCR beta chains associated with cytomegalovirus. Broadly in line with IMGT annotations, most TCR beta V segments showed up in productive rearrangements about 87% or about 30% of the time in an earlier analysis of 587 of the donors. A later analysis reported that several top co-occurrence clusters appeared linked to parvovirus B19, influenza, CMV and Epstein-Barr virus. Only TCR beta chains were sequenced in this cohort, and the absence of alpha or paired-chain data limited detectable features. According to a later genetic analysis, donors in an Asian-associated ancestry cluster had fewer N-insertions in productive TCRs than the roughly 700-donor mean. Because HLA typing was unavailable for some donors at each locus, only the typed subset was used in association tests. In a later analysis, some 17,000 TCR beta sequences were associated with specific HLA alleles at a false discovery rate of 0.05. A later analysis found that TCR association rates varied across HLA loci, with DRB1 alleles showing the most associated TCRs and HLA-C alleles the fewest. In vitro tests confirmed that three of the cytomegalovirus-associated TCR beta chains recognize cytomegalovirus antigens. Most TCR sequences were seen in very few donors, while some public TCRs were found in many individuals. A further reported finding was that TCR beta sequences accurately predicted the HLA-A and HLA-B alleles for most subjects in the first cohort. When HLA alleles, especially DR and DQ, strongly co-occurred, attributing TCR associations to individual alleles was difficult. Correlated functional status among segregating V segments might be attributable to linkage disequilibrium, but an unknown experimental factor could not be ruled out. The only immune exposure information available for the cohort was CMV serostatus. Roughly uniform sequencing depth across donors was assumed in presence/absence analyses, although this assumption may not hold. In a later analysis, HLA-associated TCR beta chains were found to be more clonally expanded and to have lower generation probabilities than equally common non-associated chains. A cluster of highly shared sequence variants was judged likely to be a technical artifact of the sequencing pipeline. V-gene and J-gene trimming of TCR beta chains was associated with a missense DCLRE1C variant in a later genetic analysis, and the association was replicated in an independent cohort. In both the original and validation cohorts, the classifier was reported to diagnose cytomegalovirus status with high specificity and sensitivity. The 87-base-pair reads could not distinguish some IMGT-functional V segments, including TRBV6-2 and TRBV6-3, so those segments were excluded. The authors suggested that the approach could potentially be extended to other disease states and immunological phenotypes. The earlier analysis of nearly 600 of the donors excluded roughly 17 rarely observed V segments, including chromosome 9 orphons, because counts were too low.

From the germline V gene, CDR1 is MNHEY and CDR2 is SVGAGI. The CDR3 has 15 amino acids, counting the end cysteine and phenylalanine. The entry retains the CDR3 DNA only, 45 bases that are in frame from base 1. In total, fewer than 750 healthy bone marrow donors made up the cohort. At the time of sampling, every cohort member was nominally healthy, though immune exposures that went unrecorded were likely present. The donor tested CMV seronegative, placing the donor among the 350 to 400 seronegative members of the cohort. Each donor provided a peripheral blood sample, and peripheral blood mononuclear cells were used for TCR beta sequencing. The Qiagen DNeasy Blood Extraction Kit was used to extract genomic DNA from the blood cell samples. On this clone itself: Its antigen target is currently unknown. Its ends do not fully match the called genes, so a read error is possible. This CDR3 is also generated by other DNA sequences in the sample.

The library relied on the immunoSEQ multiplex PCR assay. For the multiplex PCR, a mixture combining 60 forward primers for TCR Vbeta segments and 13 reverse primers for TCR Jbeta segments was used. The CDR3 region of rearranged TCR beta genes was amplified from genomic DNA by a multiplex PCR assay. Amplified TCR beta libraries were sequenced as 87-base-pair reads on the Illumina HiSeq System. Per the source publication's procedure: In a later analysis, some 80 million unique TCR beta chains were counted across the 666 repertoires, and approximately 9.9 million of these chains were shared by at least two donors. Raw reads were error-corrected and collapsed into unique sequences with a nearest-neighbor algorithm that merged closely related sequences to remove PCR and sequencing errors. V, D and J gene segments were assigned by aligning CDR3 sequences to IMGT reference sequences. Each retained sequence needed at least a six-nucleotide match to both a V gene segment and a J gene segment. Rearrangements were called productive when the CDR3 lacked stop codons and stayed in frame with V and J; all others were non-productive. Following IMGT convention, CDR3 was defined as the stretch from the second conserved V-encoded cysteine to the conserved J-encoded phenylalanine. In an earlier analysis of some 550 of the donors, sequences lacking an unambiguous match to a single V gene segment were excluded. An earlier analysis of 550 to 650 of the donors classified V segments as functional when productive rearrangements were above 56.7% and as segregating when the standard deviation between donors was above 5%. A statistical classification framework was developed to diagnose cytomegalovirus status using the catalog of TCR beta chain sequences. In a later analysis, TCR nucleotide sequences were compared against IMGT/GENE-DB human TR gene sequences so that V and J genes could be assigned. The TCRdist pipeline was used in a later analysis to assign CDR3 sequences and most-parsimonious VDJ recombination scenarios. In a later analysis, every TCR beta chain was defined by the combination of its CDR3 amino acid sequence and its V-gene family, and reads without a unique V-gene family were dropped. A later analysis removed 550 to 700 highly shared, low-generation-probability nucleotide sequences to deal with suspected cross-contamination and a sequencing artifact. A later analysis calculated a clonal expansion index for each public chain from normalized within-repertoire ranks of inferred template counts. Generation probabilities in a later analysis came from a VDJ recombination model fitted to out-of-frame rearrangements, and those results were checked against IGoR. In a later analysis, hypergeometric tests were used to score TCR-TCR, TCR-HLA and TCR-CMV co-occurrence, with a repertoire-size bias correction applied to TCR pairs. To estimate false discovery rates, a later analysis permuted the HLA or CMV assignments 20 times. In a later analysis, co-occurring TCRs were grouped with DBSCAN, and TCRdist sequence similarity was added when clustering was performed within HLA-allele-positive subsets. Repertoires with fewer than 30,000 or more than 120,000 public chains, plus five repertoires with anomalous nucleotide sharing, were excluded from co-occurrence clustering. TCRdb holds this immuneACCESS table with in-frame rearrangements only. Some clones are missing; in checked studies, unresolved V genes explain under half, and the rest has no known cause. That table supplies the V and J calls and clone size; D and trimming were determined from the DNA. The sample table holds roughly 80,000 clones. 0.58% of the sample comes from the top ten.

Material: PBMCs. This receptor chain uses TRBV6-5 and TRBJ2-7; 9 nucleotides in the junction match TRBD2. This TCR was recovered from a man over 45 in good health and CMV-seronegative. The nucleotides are TGCGCCAGCAGTGGGAGCGGGGGGCCCCCCTACGAGCAGTACTTC. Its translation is CASSGSGGPPYEQYF.